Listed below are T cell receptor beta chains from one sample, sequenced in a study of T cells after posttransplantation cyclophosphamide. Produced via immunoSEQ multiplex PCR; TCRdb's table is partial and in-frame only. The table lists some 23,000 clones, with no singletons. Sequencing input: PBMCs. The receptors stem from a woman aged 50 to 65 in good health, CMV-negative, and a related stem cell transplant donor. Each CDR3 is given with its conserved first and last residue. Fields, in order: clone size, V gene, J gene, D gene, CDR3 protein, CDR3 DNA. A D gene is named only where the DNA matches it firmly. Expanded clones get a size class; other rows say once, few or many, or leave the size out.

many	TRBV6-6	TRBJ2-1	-	CASSTGDNEQFF	TGTGCCAGCAGCACCGGGGACAATGAGCAGTTCTTC
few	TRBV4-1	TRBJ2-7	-	CASSQVISFYEQYF	TGCGCCAGCAGCCAAGTTATTAGCTTCTACGAGCAGTACTTC
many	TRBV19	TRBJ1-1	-	CASSDQGQSTEAFF	TGTGCCAGTAGTGACCAAGGACAGAGCACTGAAGCTTTCTTT
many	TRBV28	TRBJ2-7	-	CASTGLPPYEQYF	TGTGCCAGCACCGGACTTCCACCCTACGAGCAGTACTTC
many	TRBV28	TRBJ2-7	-	CASSSHDRIYEQYF	TGTGCCAGCAGTTCCCACGACAGGATTTACGAGCAGTACTTC
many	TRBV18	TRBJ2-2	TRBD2	CASSPRTSGGGGELFF	TGTGCCAGCTCACCACGGACTAGCGGTGGTGGAGGGGAGCTGTTTTTT
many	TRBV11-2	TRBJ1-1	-	CASSFSQGRAAFF	TGTGCCAGCAGCTTTTCTCAAGGCAGGGCCGCTTTCTTT
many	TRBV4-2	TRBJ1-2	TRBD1	CASSQGQDRIYGYTF	TGTGCCAGCAGCCAAGGACAGGACAGGATCTATGGCTACACCTTC
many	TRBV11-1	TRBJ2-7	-	CASSPRTLRLEQYF	TGTGCCAGCAGCCCGAGGACACTTCGTCTTGAGCAGTACTTC
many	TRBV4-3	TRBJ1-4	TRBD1	CASSQTGQGKGKLFF	TGCGCCAGCAGCCAGACGGGACAGGGTAAAGGAAAACTGTTTTTT
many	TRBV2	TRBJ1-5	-	CASSGQQGNQPQHF	TGTGCCAGCAGTGGGCAACAGGGCAATCAGCCCCAGCATTTT
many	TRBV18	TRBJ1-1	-	CASSPRSMNTEAFF	TGTGCCAGCTCACCGCGGTCGATGAACACTGAAGCTTTCTTT
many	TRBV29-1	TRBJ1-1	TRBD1	CSVDRDRTHTEAFF	TGCAGCGTTGATAGGGACAGGACCCACACTGAAGCTTTCTTT
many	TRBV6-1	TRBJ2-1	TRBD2	CASSGAGTGLAGGPGNEQFF	TGTGCCAGCAGTGGTGCAGGAACCGGACTAGCGGGAGGGCCGGGGAATGAGCAGTTCTTC
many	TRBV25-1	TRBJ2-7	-	CASSEAGYEQYF	TGTGCCAGCAGTGAGGCGGGGTACGAGCAGTACTTC
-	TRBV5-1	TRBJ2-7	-	CASSQTVTYEQYF	TGCGCCAGCAGCCAGACAGTTACCTACGAGCAGTACTTC
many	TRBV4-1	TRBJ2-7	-	CASSQDYPGSYEQYF	TGCGCCAGCAGCCAAGACTACCCCGGCTCCTACGAGCAGTACTTC
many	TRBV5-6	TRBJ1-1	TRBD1	CASSLDRVGGNTEAFF	TGTGCCAGCAGCTTAGACAGGGTTGGGGGGAACACTGAAGCTTTCTTT
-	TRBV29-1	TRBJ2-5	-	CSVAVGGEETQYF	TGCAGCGTCGCGGTCGGCGGGGAAGAGACCCAGTACTTC
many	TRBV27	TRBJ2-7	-	CASRTLGSQDEQYF	TGTGCCAGCAGGACGTTGGGCAGCCAGGACGAGCAGTACTTC
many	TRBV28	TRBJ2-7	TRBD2	CASSGGEYEQYF	TGTGCCAGCAGTGGGGGGGAATACGAGCAGTACTTC
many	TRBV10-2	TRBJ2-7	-	CASSTGGYEQYF	TGCGCCAGCAGCACAGGCGGTTACGAGCAGTACTTC
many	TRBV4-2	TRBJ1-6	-	CASSQDGQYNSPLHF	TGTGCCAGCAGCCAAGACGGACAGTATAATTCACCCCTCCACTTT
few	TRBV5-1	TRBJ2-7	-	CASSLNGFRSYEQYF	TGCGCCAGCAGCCTAAACGGGTTCCGTTCCTACGAGCAGTACTTC
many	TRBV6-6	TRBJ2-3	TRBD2	CASGGGPDTQYF	TGTGCCAGCGGGGGGGGTCCAGATACGCAGTATTTT
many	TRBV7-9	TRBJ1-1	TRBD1	CASNPTGANTEAFF	TGTGCCAGCAACCCGACAGGGGCGAACACTGAAGCTTTCTTT
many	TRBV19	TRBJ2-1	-	CASSVPYRGGNEQFF	TGTGCCAGTAGTGTCCCGTACAGGGGAGGCAATGAGCAGTTCTTC
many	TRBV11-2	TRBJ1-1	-	CASSTTENTEAFF	TGTGCCAGCAGCACCACAGAGAACACTGAAGCTTTCTTT
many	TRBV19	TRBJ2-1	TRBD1	CASSPQGDNYNEQFF	TGTGCCAGTAGCCCTCAGGGGGATAACTACAATGAGCAGTTCTTC
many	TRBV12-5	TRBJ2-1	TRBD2	CASGVRTSGGVGPYNEQFF	TGTGCTAGTGGTGTGAGGACTAGCGGGGGGGTTGGGCCCTACAATGAGCAGTTCTTC
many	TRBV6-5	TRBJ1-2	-	CASSATNYGYTF	TGTGCCAGCAGTGCTACGAACTATGGCTACACCTTC
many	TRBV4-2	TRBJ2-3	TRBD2	CASSQDPSGGGTDTQYF	TGTGCCAGCAGCCAAGACCCTAGCGGAGGGGGCACAGATACGCAGTATTTT
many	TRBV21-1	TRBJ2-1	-	CASIGTSGRNNNEQFF	TGTGCCAGCATCGGGACTAGCGGGAGGAACAACAATGAGCAGTTCTTC
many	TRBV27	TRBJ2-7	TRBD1	CASSAAGTGLNEQYF	TGTGCCAGCAGTGCAGCCGGGACAGGGTTGAACGAGCAGTACTTC
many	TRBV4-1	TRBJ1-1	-	CASSQEQAGTEAFF	TGCGCCAGCAGCCAAGAACAGGCGGGGACTGAAGCTTTCTTT
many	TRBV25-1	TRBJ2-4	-	CASSESRMGPNIQYF	TGTGCCAGCAGTGAATCACGAATGGGCCCAAACATTCAGTACTTC
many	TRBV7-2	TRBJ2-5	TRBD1	CASSAGQGLEETQYF	TGTGCCAGCAGCGCGGGACAGGGGCTGGAAGAGACCCAGTACTTC
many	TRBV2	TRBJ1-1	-	CASSVSEVRTEAFF	TGTGCCAGCTCGGTTTCGGAGGTGAGGACTGAAGCTTTCTTT
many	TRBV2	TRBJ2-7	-	CASQSGSYEQYF	TGTGCCAGTCAAAGCGGATCCTACGAGCAGTACTTC
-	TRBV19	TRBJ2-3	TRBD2	CASSFPTSGSGDTQYF	TGTGCCAGTAGTTTCCCGACTAGCGGGAGTGGAGATACGCAGTATTTT
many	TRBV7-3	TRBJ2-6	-	CASSLRVSGANVLTF	TGTGCCAGCAGCTTACGGGTCTCTGGGGCCAACGTCCTGACTTTC
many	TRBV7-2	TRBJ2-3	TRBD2	CASSLAEGLAASTDTQYF	TGTGCCAGCAGCTTAGCGGAAGGACTAGCGGCTAGCACAGATACGCAGTATTTT
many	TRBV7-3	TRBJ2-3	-	CASSLSGTYTDTQYF	TGTGCCAGCAGCTTAAGCGGGACCTACACAGATACGCAGTATTTT
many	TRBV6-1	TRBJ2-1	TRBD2	CASSEMGLAGDYEQFF	TGTGCCAGCAGTGAAATGGGACTAGCGGGAGATTATGAGCAGTTCTTC